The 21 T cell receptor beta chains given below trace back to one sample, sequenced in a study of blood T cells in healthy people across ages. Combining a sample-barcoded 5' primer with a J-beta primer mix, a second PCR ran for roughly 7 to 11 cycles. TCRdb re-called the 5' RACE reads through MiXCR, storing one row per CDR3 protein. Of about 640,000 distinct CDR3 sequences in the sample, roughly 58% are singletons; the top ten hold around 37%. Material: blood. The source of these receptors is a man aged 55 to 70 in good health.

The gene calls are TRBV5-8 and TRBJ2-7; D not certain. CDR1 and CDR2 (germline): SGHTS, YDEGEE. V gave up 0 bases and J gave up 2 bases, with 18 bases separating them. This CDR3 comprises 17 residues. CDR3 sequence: CASSLDGGPSSTYEQYF. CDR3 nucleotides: TGTGCCAGCAGCTTGGATGGTGGTCCCTCCTCGACCTACGAGCAGTACTTC.

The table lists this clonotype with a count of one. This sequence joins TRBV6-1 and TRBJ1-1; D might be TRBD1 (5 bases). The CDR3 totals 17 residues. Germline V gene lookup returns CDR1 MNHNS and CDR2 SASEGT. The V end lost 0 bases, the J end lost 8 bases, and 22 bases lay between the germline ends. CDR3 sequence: CASSEASGGGFSEEAFF. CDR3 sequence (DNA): TGTGCCAGCAGTGAAGCTAGTGGGGGAGGGTTTTCAGAAGAAGCTTTCTTT.

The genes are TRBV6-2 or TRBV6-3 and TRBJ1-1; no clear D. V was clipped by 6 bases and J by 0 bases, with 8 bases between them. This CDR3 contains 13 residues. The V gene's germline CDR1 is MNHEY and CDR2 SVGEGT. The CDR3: CASRDLMNTEAFF. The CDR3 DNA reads TGTGCCAGCAGGGATCTCATGAACACTGAAGCTTTCTTT.

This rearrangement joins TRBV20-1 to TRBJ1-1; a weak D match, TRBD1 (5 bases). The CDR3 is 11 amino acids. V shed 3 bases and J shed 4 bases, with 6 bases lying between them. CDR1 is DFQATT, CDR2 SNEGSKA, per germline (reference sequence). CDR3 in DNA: TGCAGTGCTAGGGGGCTCACTGAAGCTTTCTTT. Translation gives CSARGLTEAFF.

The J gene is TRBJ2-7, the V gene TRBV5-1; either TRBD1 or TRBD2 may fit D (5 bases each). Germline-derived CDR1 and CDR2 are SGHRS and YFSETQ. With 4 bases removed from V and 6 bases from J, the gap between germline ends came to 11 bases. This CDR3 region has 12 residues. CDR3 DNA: TGCGCCAGCAGCGAGGACGGGGCCGAGCAGTACTTC. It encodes CASSEDGAEQYF.

The CDR3 bases are TGCAGCGTTGATGTCCGGGGCGGGGGGGCCAATGAGCAGTTCTTC. It yields the protein CSVDVRGGGANEQFF. V is TRBV29-1 and J is TRBJ2-1, with TRBD2 identical over 9 bases. Germline values: CDR1 SQVTM, CDR2 ANQGSEA. Trimming at V came to 3 bases and at J to 6 bases, leaving 9 bases not matched to a gene. The CDR3 has 15 residues.

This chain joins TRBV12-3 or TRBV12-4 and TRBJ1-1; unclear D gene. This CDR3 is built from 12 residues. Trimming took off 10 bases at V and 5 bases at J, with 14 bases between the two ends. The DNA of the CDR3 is TGTGCCACCAAGGGTCTCGGGACTGAAGCTTTCTTT. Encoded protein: CATKGLGTEAFF.

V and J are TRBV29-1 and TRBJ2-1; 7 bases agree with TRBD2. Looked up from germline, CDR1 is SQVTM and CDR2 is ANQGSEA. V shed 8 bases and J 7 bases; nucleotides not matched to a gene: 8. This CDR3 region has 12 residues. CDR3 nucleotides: TGCAGCACCAGGGAGGGTCCAAATGAGCAGTTCTTC. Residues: CSTREGPNEQFF.

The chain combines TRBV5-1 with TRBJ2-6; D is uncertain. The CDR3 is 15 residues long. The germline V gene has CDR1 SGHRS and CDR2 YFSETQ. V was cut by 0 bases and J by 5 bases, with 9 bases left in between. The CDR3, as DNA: TGCGCCAGCAGCTTGGCGGATACCTGGGCCAACGTCCTGACTTTC. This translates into CASSLADTWANVLTF.

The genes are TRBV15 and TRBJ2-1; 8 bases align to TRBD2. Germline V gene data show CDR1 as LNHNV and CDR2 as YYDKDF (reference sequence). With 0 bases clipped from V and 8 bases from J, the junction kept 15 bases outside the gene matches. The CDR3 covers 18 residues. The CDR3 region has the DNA TGTGCCACCAGCAGAGATGTTGCAGCGGGGGCCCTTTCGGATGAGCAGTTCTTC. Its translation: CATSRDVAAGALSDEQFF.

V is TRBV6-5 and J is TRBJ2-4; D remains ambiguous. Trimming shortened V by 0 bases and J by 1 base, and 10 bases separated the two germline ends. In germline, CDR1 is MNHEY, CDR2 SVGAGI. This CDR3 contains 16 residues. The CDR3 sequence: CASSYSAASAKNIQYF. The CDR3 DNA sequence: TGTGCCAGCAGTTACTCAGCAGCCTCCGCCAAAAACATTCAGTACTTC.

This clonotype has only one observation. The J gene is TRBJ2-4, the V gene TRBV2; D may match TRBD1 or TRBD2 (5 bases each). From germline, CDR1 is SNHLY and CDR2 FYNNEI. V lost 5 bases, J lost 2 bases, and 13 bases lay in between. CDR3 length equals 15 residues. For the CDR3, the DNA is TGTGCCAGCAGTCGGGGCAGGGATCCCAAAAACATTCAGTACTTC. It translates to CASSRGRDPKNIQYF.

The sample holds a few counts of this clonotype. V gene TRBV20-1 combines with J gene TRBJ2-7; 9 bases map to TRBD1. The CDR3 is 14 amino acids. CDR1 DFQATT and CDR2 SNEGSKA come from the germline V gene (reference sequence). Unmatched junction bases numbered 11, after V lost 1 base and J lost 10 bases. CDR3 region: CSARAPGQGREQYF. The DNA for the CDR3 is TGCAGTGCTAGAGCCCCGGGACAGGGAAGGGAACAGTACTTC.

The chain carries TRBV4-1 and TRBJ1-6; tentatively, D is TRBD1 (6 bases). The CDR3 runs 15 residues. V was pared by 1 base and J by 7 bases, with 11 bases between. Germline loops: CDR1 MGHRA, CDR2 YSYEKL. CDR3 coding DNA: TGCGCCAGCAGCCAAGGTAGGACAGAAAATTCACCCCTCCACTTT. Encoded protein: CASSQGRTENSPLHF.

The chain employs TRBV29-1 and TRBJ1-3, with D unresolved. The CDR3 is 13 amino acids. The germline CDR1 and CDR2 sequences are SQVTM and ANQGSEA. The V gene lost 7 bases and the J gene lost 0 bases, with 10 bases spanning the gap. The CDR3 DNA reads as TGCAGCGCCACGGAGGGCTCTGGAAACACCATATATTTT. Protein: CSATEGSGNTIYF.

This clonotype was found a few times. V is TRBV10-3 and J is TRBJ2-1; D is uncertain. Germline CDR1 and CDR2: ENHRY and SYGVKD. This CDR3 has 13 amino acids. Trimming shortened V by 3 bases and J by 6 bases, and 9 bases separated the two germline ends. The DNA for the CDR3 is TGTGCCATCAGTGATTTGCAGTTCAATGAGCAGTTCTTC. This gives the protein CAISDLQFNEQFF.

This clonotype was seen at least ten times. Here the CDR3 DNA reads TGTGCCAGCAGTGGACCTACCTCCTACAATGAGCAGTTCTTC. It specifies CASSGPTSYNEQFF. This chain joins TRBV13 and TRBJ2-1, with unresolved D. Trimming shortened V by 6 bases and J by 0 bases, and 9 bases separated the two germline ends. Germline V gene lookup returns CDR1 PRHDT and CDR2 FYEKMQ (reference sequence). The CDR3 has 14 amino acids.

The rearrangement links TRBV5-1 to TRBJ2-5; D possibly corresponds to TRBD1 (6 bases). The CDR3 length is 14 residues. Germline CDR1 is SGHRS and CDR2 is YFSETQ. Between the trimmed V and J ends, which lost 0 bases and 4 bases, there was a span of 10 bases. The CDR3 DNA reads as TGCGCCAGCAGCTTGGAACAGGGTCCAGAGACCCAGTACTTC. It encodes CASSLEQGPETQYF.

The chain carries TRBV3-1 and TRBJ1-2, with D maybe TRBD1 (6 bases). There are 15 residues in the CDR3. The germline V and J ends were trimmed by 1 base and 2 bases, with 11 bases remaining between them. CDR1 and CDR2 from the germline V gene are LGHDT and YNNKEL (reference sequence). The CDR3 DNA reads TGTGCCAGCAGCCAAGGGGCAGGGACAAACTATGGCTACACCTTC. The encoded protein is CASSQGAGTNYGYTF.

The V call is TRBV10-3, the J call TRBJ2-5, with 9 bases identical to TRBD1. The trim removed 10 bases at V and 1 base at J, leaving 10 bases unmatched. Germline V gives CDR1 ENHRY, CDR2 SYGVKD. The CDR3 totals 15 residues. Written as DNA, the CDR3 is TGTGCCACCCTCCGGGACAGGGATCTCCAAGAGACCCAGTACTTC. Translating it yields CATLRDRDLQETQYF.

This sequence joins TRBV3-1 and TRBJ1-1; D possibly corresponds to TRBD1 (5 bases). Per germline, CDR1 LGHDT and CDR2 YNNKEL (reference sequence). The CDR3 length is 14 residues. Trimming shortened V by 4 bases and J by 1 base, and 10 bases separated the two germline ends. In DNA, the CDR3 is TGTGCCAGCAGCCGAGGGACGGCGAACACTGAAGCTTTCTTT. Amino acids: CASSRGTANTEAFF.